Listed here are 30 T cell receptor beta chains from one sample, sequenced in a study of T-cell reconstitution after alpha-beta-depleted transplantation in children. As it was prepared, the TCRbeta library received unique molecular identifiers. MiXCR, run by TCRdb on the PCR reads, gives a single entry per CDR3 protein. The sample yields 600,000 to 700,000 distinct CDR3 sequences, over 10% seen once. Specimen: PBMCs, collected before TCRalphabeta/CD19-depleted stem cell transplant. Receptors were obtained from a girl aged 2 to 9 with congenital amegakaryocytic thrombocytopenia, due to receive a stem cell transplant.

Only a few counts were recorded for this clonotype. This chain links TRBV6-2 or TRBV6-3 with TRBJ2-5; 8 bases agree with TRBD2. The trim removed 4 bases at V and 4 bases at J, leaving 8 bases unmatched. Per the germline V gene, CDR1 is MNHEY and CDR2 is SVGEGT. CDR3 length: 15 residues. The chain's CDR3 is CASSFSGTAGETQYF. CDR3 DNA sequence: TGTGCCAGCAGTTTTAGCGGGACCGCCGGAGAGACCCAGTACTTC.

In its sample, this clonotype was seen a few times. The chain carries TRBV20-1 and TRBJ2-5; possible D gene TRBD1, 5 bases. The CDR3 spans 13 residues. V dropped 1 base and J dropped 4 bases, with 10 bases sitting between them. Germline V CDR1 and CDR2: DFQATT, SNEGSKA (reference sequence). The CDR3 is CSARGADRETQYF. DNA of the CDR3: TGCAGTGCTAGAGGCGCCGACAGAGAGACCCAGTACTTC.

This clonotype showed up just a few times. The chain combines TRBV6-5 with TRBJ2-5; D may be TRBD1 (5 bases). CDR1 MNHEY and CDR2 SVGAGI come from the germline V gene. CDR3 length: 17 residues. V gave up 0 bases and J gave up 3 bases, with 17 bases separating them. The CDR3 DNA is TGTGCCAGCAGTTACTCCGGAGTAGGGGCCCCCGAAGAGACCCAGTACTTC. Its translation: CASSYSGVGAPEETQYF.

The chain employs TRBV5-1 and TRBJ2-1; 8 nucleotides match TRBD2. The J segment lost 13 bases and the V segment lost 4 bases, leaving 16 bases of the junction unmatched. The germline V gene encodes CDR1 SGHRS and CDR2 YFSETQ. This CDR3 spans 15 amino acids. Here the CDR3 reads CASSPTSERGLNQFF. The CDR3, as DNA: TGCGCCAGCAGCCCAACCTCCGAGCGGGGGCTGAACCAGTTCTTC.

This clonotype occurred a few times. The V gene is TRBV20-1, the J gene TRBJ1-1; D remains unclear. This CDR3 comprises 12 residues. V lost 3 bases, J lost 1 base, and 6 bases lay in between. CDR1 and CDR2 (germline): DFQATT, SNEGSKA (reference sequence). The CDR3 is CSASRQNTEAFF. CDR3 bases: TGCAGTGCTAGCCGACAGAACACTGAAGCTTTCTTT.

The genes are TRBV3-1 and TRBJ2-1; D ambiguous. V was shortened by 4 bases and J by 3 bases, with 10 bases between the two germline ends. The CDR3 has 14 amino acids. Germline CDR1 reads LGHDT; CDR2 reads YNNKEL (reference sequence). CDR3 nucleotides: TGTGCCAGCAGCCCTAGGACCTTCTACAATGAGCAGTTCTTC. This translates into CASSPRTFYNEQFF.

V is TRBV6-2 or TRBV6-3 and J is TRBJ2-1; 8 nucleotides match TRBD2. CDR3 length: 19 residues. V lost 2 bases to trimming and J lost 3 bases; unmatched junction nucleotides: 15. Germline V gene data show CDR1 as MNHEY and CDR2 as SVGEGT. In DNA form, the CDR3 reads TGTGCCAGCAGTTACCCCCACAACGATCTTAGCGGGGACTACAATGAGCAGTTCTTC. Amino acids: CASSYPHNDLSGDYNEQFF.

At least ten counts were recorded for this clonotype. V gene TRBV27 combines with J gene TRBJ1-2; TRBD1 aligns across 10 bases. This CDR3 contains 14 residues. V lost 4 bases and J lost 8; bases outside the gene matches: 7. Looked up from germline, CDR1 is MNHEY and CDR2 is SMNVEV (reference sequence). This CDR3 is CASSWRTGGGGYTF. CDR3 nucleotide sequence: TGTGCCAGCAGTTGGAGGACAGGGGGAGGCGGCTACACCTTC.

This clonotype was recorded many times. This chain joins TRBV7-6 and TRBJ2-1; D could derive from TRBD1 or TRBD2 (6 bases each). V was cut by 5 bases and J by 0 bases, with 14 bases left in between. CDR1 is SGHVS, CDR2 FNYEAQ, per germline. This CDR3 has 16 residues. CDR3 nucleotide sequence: TGTGCCAGCAGCCTAGGGGGGTTTGTCTCCTACAATGAGCAGTTCTTC. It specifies CASSLGGFVSYNEQFF.

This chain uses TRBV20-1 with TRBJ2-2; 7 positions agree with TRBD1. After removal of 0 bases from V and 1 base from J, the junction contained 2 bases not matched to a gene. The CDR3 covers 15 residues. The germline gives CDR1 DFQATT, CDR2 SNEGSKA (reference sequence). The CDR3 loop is CSARDRQGNTGELFF. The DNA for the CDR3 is TGCAGTGCTAGAGATCGACAGGGGAACACCGGGGAGCTGTTTTTT.

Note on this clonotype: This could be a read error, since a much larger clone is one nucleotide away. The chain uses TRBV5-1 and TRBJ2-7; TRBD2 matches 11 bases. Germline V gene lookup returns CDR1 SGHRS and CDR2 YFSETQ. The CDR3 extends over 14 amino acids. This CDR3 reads CANSAGTSGYEQYF. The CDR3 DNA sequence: TGCGCCAACAGCGCCGGGACTAGCGGCTACGAGCAGTACTTC.

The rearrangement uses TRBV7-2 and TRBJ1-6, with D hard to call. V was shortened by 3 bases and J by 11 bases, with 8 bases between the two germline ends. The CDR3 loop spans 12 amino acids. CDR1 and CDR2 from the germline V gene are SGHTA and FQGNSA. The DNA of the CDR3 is TGTGCCAGCAGCTTTGGAAGGGCACCCCTCCACTTT. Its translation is CASSFGRAPLHF.

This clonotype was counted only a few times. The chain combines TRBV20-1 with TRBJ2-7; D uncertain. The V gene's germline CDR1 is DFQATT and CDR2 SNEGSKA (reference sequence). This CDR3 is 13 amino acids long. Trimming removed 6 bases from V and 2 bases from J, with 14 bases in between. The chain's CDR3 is CSAGLTETYEQYF. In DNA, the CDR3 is TGCAGTGCGGGTTTGACGGAAACCTACGAGCAGTACTTC.

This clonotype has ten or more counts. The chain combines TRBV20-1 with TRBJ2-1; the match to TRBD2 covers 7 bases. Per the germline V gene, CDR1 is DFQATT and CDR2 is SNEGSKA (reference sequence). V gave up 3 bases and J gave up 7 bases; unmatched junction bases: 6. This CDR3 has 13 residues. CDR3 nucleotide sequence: TGCAGTGCTAGGCGGGAGTTTGGGAATGAGCAGTTCTTC. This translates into CSARREFGNEQFF.

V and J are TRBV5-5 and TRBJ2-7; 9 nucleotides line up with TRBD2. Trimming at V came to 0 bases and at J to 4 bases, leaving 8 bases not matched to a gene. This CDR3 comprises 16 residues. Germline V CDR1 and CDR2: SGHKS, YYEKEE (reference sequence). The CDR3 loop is CASSLDEREVMYEQYF. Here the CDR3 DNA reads TGTGCCAGCAGCTTGGATGAGCGGGAGGTGATGTACGAGCAGTACTTC.

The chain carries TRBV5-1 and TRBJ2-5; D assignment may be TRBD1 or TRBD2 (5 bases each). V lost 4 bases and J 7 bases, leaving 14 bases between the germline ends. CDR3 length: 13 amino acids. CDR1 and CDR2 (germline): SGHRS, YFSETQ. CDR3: CASSREGSVTQYF. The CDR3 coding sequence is TGCGCCAGCAGCCGCGAGGGGTCCGTGACCCAGTACTTC.

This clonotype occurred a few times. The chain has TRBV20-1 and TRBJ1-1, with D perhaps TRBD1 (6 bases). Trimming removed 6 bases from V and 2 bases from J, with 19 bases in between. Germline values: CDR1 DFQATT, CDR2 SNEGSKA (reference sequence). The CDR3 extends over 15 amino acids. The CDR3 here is CSANPGTRKNTEAFF. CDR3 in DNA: TGCAGTGCAAACCCAGGGACACGAAAAAACACTGAAGCTTTCTTT.

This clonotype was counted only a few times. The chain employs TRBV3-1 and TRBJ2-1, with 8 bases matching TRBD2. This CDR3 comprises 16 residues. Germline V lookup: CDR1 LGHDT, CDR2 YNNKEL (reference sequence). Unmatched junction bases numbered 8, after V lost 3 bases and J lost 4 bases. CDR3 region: CASSHFRGRSYNEQFF. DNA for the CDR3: TGTGCCAGCAGCCACTTTCGCGGGAGGTCATACAATGAGCAGTTCTTC.

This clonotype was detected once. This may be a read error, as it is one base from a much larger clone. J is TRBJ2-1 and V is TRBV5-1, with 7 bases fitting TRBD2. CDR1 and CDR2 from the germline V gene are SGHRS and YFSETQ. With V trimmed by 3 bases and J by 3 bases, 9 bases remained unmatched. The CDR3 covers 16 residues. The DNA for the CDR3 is TGCGCCAGCAGCTGGGTCCGGACTAGTCGCTACAATGAGCAGTTCTTC. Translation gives CASSWVRTSRYNEQFF. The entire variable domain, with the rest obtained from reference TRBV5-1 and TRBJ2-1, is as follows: KAGVTQTPRYLIKTRGQQVTLSCSPISGHRSVSWYQQTPGQGLQFLFEYFSETQRNKGNFPGRFSGRQFSNSRSEMNVSTLELGDSALYLCASSWVRTSRYNEQFFGPGTRLTVL.

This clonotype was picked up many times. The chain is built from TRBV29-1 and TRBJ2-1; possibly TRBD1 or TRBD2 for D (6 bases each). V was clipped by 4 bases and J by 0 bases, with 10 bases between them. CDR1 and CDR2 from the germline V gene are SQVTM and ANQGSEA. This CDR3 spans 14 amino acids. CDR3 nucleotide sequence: TGCAGCGTTGTGGGGGGCAGCTCCTACAATGAGCAGTTCTTC. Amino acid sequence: CSVVGGSSYNEQFF.

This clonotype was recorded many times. In DNA, the CDR3 is TGCGCCAGCAGCCAAATGACTAGCGGGAGGCAAGAGACCCAGTACTTC. It specifies CASSQMTSGRQETQYF. This rearrangement joins TRBV5-1 to TRBJ2-5; 13 bases line up with TRBD2. This CDR3 contains 16 residues. Germline V gene lookup returns CDR1 SGHRS and CDR2 YFSETQ. The V gene end was trimmed by 4 bases and the J gene end by 2 bases; junction bases not matched to a gene: 5.

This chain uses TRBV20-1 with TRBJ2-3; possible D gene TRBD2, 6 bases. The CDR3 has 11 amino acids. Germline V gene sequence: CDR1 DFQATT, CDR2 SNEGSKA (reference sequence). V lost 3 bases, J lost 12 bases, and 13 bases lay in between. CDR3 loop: CSARTGTPQYF. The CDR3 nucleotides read TGCAGTGCTAGGACCGGGACTCCCCAGTATTTT.

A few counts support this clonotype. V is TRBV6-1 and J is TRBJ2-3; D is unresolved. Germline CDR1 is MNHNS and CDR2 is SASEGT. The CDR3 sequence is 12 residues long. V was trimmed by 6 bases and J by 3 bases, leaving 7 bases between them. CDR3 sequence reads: CASRPLTDTQYF. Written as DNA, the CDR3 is TGTGCCAGCAGGCCCCTAACAGATACGCAGTATTTT.

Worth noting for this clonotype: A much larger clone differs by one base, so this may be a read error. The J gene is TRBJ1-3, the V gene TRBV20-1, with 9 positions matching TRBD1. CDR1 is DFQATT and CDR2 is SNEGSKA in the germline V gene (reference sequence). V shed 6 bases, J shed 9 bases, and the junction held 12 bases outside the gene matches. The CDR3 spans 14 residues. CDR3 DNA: TGCAGTGCGGGGGGACAGGGAGGAGAAACCACCATATATTTT. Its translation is CSAGGQGGETTIYF.

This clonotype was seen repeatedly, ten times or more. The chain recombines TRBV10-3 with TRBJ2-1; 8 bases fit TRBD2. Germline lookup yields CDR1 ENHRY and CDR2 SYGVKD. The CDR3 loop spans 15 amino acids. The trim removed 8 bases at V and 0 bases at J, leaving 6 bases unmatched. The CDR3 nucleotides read TGTGCCATCGGGACCGGGACTAGCTCCTACAATGAGCAGTTCTTC. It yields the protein CAIGTGTSSYNEQFF.

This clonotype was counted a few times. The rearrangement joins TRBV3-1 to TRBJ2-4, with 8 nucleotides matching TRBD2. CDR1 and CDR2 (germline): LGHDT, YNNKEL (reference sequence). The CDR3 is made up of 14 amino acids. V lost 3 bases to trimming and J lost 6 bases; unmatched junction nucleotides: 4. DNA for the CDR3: TGTGCCAGCAGCCATTTGGCGGGGGGAAACATTCAGTACTTC. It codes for CASSHLAGGNIQYF. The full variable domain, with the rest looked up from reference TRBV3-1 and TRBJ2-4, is DTAVSQTPKYLVTQMGNDKSIKCEQNLGHDTMYWYKQDSKKFLKIMFSYNNKELIINETVPNRFSPKSPDKAHLNLHINSLELGDSAVYFCASSHLAGGNIQYFGAGTRLSVL.

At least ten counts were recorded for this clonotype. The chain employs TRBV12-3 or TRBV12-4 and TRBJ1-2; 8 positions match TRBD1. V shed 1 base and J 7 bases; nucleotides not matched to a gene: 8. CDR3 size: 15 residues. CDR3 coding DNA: TGTGCCAGCAGTTTAGGGGGACAGGCGGGTTCTGGCTACACCTTC. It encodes CASSLGGQAGSGYTF.

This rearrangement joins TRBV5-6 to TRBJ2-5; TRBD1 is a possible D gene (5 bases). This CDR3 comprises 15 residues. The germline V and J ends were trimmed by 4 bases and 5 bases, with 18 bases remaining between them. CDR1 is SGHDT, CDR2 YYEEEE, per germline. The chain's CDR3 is CASSPVGRGWETQYF. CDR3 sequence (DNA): TGTGCCAGCAGCCCCGTTGGTAGGGGATGGGAGACCCAGTACTTC.

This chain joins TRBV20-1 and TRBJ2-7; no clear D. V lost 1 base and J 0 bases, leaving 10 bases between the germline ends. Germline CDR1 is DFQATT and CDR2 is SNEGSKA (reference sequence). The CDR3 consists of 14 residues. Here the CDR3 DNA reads TGCAGTGCTAGAGTCGTGAGTCGCTCCTACGAGCAGTACTTC. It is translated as CSARVVSRSYEQYF.

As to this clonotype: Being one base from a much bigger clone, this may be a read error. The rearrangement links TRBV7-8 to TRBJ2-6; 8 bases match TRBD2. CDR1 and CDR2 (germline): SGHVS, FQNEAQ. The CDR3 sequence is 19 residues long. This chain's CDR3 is CASSFSVLAGLSGANVLIF. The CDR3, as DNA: TGTGCCAGCAGCTTTTCCGTCCTAGCGGGCCTCTCTGGGGCCAACGTCCTGATTTTC. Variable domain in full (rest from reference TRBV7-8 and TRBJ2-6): GAGVSQSPRYKVAKRGQDVALRCDPISGHVSLFWYQQALGQGPEFLTYFQNEAQLDKSGLPSDRFFAERPEGSVSTLKIQRTQQEDSAVYLCASSFSVLAGLSGANVLIFGAGSRLTVL.